This is a list of T cell receptor beta chains from one sample in a study of T cells in Graves' hyperthyroidism and ophthalmopathy. TCRdb itself ran the multiplex PCR reads through MiXCR, one entry per CDR3 protein. This table holds 450,000 to 500,000 distinct CDR3 sequences, roughly 22% found once. Source material: blood. Receptors originate from a woman aged 70-85 years with Graves' ophthalmopathy. CDR3s include the opening cysteine and the closing phenylalanine or tryptophan. A D gene is named only where the DNA matches it firmly. A row's size may be missing; if present it is once, few, many or a size class.

j_call v_call clone_size cdr3_length d_call cdr3_aa cdr3_nt
TRBJ2-1 TRBV7-8 many 15 NA CASSPDFQGYNEQFF TGTGCCAGCAGCCCCGACTTTCAGGGTTACAATGAGCAGTTCTTC
TRBJ2-4 TRBV11-2 NA 17 NA CASSDGLAGIAKNIQYF TGTGCCAGCAGCGACGGGTTGGCAGGGATAGCCAAAAACATTCAGTACTTC
TRBJ1-2 TRBV10-3 few 15 NA CATEATGASVYGYTF TGTGCCACCGAGGCGACAGGCGCCTCGGTCTATGGCTACACCTTC
TRBJ2-7 TRBV2 few 13 NA CASREDSFYEQYF TGTGCCAGCAGAGAGGACAGTTTCTACGAGCAGTACTTC
TRBJ2-1 TRBV20-1 NA 16 TRBD2 CSAHETRDYLRNEQFF TGCAGTGCTCACGAGACCCGGGACTATCTTAGAAATGAGCAGTTCTTC
TRBJ2-7 TRBV6-1 NA 18 TRBD2 CASSPNHTPVAGVEEQYF TGTGCCAGCTCCCCCAATCACACACCCGTAGCGGGAGTGGAGGAGCAGTACTTC
TRBJ1-2 TRBV6-1 few 14 NA CASSEASGIVGYTF TGTGCCAGCAGTGAAGCCTCAGGGATAGTTGGCTACACCTTC
TRBJ2-3 TRBV5-1 NA 16 TRBD2 CASRTGTSDYTDTQYF TGCGCCAGCAGGACCGGGACTAGCGACTACACAGATACGCAGTATTTT
TRBJ2-3 TRBV28 many 13 NA CASSGGPHGTQYF TGTGCCAGCAGTGGGGGACCCCACGGTACGCAGTATTTT
TRBJ2-2 TRBV7-3 once 17 NA CASSLMAPSLGGGELFF TGTGCCAGCAGCTTAATGGCCCCCTCACTGGGAGGTGGGGAGCTGTTTTTT
TRBJ1-6 TRBV7-9 NA 15 NA CASSLGWGANSPLHF TGTGCCAGCAGCTTAGGCTGGGGAGCCAATTCACCCCTCCACTTT
TRBJ1-5 TRBV28 many 16 NA CASSFFSQGSNQPQHF TGTGCCAGCAGTTTTTTCTCGCAGGGTAGCAATCAGCCCCAGCATTTT
TRBJ1-2 TRBV5-4 many 15 NA CASSLAGQGHYGYTF TGTGCCAGCAGCTTGGCCGGGCAGGGCCACTATGGCTACACCTTC